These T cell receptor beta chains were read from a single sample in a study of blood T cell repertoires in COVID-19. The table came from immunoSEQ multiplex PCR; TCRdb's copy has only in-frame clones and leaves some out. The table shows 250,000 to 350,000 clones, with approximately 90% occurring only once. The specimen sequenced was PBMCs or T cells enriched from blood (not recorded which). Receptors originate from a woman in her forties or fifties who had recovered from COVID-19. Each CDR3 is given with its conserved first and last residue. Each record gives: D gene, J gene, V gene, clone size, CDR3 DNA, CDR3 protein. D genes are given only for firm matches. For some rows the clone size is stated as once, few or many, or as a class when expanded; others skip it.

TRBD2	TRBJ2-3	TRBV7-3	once	TGTGCCAGCAGCCCGGGGGGTCGCGGCAGCACAGATACGCAGTATTTT	CASSPGGRGSTDTQYF
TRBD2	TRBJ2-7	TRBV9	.	TGTGCCAGCAGCTCAAGCGGGGATACGTCCTACGAGCAGTACTTC	CASSSSGDTSYEQYF
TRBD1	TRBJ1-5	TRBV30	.	TGTGCCTGGACCCAGGACAGGGGCGGCAATCAGCCCCAGCATTTT	CAWTQDRGGNQPQHF
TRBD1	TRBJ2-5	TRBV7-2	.	TGTGCCAGCAGCTTTCGAAGCAGGGGGGAGACCCAGTACTTC	CASSFRSRGETQYF
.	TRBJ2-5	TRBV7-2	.	TGTGCCAGCAGCGTAGACCGTCGGGAGACCCAGTACTTC	CASSVDRRETQYF
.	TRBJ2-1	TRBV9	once	TGTGCCAGCAGCGGGCGGGACTCCCCGAATGAGCAGTTCTTC	CASSGRDSPNEQFF
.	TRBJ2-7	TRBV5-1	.	TGCGCCAGCAGCTTGGGGGCCCTCTACGAGCAGTACTTC	CASSLGALYEQYF
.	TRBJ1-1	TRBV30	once	TGTGCCTGGAGTGTACTCCCCAGGGGTGGAACTGAAGCTTTCTTT	CAWSVLPRGGTEAFF
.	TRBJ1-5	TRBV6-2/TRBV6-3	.	TGTGCCAGCAGCCAAGGGGGTGGTGGCAATCAGCCCCAGCATTTT	CASSQGGGGNQPQHF
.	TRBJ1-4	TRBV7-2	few	TGTGCCAGCAGCTTAAGGGGAAAGAATGAAAAACTGTTTTTT	CASSLRGKNEKLFF